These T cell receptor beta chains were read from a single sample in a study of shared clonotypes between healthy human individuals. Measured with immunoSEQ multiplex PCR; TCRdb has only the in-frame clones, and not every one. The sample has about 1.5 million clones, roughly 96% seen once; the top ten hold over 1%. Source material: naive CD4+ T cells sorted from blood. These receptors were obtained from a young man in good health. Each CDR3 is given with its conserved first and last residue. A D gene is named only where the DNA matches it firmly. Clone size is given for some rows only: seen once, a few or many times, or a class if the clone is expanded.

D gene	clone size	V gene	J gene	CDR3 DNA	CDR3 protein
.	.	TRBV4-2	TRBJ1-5	TGTGCCAGCAGCCATGGGGGCTGGGCAAGTCTTGGGTATAGCAATCAGCCCCAGCATTTT	CASSHGGWASLGYSNQPQHF
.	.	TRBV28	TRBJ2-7	TGTGCCAGCAGACAGTTAGCCTACGAGCAGTACTTC	CASRQLAYEQYF
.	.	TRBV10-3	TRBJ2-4	TGTGCCATCAGTGAGCAAGGTTCTGGCACCCAGTACTTC	CAISEQGSGTQYF
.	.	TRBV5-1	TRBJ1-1	TGCGCCAGCAGCTTGACGACACATCTCACTGAAGCTTTCTTT	CASSLTTHLTEAFF
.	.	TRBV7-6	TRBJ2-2	TGTGCCAGCAGCTTACTACTCGTCGGGGAGCTGTTTTTT	CASSLLLVGELFF
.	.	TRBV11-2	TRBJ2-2	TGTGCCAGCAGCTTAGGGCAGGGATCCGGGGAGCTGTTTTTT	CASSLGQGSGELFF
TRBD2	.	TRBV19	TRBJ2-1	TGTGCCAGTACTTGGACTAGCGGGAGGGAAAGGAATGAGCAGTTCTTC	CASTWTSGRERNEQFF
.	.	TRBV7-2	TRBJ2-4	TGTGCCAGCAGCCCGGTGAGGGAGGGGGCTACTAAAAACATTCAGTACTTC	CASSPVREGATKNIQYF
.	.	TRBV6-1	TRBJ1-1	TGTGCCAGCAGTGGCCTCGGGGAAGTGAGAACTGAAGCTTTCTTT	CASSGLGEVRTEAFF
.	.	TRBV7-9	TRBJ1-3	TGTGCCAGCAGCATCACTAGTGGTGGAAACACCATATATTTT	CASSITSGGNTIYF
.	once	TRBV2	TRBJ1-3	TGTGCCAGCAAGGTTAAGGCCATTGGAAACACCATATATTTT	CASKVKAIGNTIYF
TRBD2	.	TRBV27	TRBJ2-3	TGTGCCAGCAGACATACCGGGACTAGCGGGTATACGCAGTATTTT	CASRHTGTSGYTQYF
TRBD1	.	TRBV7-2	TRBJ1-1	TGTGCCAGCAGCTCGCGGACAGGGGGCGAAGCTTTCTTT	CASSSRTGGEAFF
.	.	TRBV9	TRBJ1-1	TGTGCCAGCAGCGTAGTTCCCCTAACCGGGAACACTGAAGCTTTCTTT	CASSVVPLTGNTEAFF
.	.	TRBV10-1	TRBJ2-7	TGCGCCAGCAGTGCCATTCCCGGGACACTAGCCTACGAGCAGTACTTC	CASSAIPGTLAYEQYF
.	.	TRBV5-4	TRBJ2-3	TGTGCCAGCAGGGAGCATACCAACACAGATACGCAGTATTTT	CASREHTNTDTQYF
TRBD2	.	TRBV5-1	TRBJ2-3	TGCGCCAGCAGCATAGCGGGTCCGGGTACGGATACGCAGTATTTT	CASSIAGPGTDTQYF
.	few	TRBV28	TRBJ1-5	TGTGCCAGCAAAGGCAATCAGCCCCAGCATTTT	CASKGNQPQHF
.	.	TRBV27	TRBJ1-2	TGTGCCAGCAGAAGAAGGGACGGCTATGGCTACACCTTC	CASRRRDGYGYTF
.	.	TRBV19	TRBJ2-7	TGTGCCAGTAGTAGTCGTGCGACAGGGCCCAGGGGGGTCTACGAGCAGTACTTC	CASSSRATGPRGVYEQYF
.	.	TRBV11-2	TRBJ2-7	TGTGCCAGCAGCCCCCACAGGGCCTACGAGCAGTACTTC	CASSPHRAYEQYF
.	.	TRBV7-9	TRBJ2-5	TGTGCCAGCAGCTTAGTTTTCGGTCTAGCTGGGGAGACCCAGTACTTC	CASSLVFGLAGETQYF
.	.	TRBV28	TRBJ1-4	TGTGCCAGCATGGGGTCGACAGCCCAGGAGGAAAAACTGTTTTTT	CASMGSTAQEEKLFF
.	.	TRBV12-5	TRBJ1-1	TGTGCTAGTGCCCTGGAGTGGTACACTGAAGCTTTCTTT	CASALEWYTEAFF
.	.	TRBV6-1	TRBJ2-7	TGTGCCAGCAGTCCAGGGAAAGGGAACTACGAGCAGTACTTC	CASSPGKGNYEQYF
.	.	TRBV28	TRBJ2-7	TGTGCCAGCAGTCTTACAGGCTACGAGCAGTACTTC	CASSLTGYEQYF
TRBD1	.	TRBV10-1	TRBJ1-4	TGCGCCAGCAGTGAGGGGACAGGCCCAAATGAAAAACTGTTTTTT	CASSEGTGPNEKLFF
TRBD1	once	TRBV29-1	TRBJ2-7	TGCAGCGTTGGATACACGACAGGGCCCGTGGCCTACGAGCAGTACTTC	CSVGYTTGPVAYEQYF
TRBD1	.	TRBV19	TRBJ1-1	TGTGCCAGTAATCTACAGGGGGCTGTGAACACTGAAGCTTTCTTT	CASNLQGAVNTEAFF
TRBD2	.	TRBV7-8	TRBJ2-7	TGTGCCAGCAGAGGCGGGAGCTCCTACGAGCAGTACTTC	CASRGGSSYEQYF
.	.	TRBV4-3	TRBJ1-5	TGCGCCAGCAGCTGTAACGGACATCCTCCTAGGGGCAATCAGCCCCAGCATTTT	CASSCNGHPPRGNQPQHF
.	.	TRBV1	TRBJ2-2	TGCACCAGCAGCAAAAGGGACTCCCGTGTCGGGGAGCTGTTTTTT	CTSSKRDSRVGELFF
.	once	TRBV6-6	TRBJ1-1	TGTGCCAGCAGTTACTTTGTGGCCAGGAACACTGAAGCTTTCTTT	CASSYFVARNTEAFF
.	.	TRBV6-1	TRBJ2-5	TGTGCCAGCACCCCCCTAACGACAGGACAAGAGACCCAGTACTTC	CASTPLTTGQETQYF
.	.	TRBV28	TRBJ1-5	TGTGCCAGCGGCTTGCCGTATCAGCCCCAGCATTTT	CASGLPYQPQHF
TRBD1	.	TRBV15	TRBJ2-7	TGTGCCACCAGCAGAGACCTCGGACAGGCATCCTACGAGCAGTACTTC	CATSRDLGQASYEQYF
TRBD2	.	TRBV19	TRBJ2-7	TGTGCCAGTATCCCCAGCGGGGGAGCTACCAACGAGCAGTACTTC	CASIPSGGATNEQYF
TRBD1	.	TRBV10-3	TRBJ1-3	TGTGCCATCAGAGACAGGGGCGGAAACACCATATATTTT	CAIRDRGGNTIYF
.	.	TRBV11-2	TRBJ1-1	TGTGCCAGCAGCGTAGAACAAGGAACAGTAAGGAACACTGAAGCTTTCTTT	CASSVEQGTVRNTEAFF
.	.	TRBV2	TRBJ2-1	TGTGCCAGCGGGGAGGTTCCACAGGGCAATGAGCAGTTCTTC	CASGEVPQGNEQFF
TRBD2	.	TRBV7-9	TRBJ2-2	TGTGCCAGCAGCTTAGCAGTCGCGGGACTAGCGGGCACCGGGGAGCTGTTTTTT	CASSLAVAGLAGTGELFF
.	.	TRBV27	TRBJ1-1	TGTGCCAGCAACGGTTTCAGGGAGAACACTGAAGCTTTCTTT	CASNGFRENTEAFF
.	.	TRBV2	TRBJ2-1	TGTGCCAGCAGTGGTAGCGCTCAAAATTACAATGAGCAGTTCTTC	CASSGSAQNYNEQFF
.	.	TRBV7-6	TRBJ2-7	TGTGCCAGCAGTTTGGGACCGGTCTACGAGCAGTACTTC	CASSLGPVYEQYF
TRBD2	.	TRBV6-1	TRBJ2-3	TGTGCCAGCAGTGAGCCTACTAGCGCCCTCGGCACAGATACGCAGTATTTT	CASSEPTSALGTDTQYF
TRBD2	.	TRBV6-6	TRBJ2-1	TGTGCCAGCACCCCTAGCGGGATCGATGAGCAGTTCTTC	CASTPSGIDEQFF
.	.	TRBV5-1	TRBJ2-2	TGCGCCAGCAGCTTTGTGGGAGTGGACGGGGAGCTGTTTTTT	CASSFVGVDGELFF
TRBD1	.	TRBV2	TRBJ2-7	TGTGCCAGCAGTGACCGGACAGGAAACTACGAGCAGTACTTC	CASSDRTGNYEQYF
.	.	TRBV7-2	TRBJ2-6	TGTGCCAGCAGCGTAGATGGGGGTTTCTCTGGGGCCAACGTCCTGACTTTC	CASSVDGGFSGANVLTF
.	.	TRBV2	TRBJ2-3	TGTGCCAGCAGTGACAGGGCAGATACGCAGTATTTT	CASSDRADTQYF
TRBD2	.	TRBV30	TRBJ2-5	TGTGCCTGGAGTTTGGTCCTGAGCGGGGGAGAGACCCAGTACTTC	CAWSLVLSGGETQYF
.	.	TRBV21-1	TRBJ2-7	TGTGCCAGCAGCAAGAGGGACAGAGCCACCTACGAGCAGTACTTC	CASSKRDRATYEQYF
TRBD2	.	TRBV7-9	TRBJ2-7	TGTGCCAGCAGCTTAAAGTCTAGCGGGAGATCCGAGCAGTACTTC	CASSLKSSGRSEQYF
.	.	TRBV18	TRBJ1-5	TGTGCCAGCTCACCACCGAGTTCCAGGGGCGGTTTTCGGCCCCAGCATTTT	CASSPPSSRGGFRPQHF
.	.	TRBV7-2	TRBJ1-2	TGTGCCAGCAGCTTCGAGGTTCAGAGTGGCTACACCTTC	CASSFEVQSGYTF
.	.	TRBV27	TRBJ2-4	TGTGCCAGCAGTTCTCCCGCGGGCCCCTACAAAAACATTCAGTACTTC	CASSSPAGPYKNIQYF
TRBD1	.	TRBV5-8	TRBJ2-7	TGTGCCAGCAGCTTCTCAATTATGACAGGGTTTGTGAACGAGCAGTACTTC	CASSFSIMTGFVNEQYF
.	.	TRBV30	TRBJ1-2	TGTGCCTGGAGGAGGGTCGGGGCGCTTGCCTACACCTTC	CAWRRVGALAYTF
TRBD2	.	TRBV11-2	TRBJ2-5	TGTGCCAGCAGCTCCGGGACTAGGGGAGCCATTGAGACCCAGTACTTC	CASSSGTRGAIETQYF
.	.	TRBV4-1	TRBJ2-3	TGCGCCAGCAGCCATACCGGGACACAAAGGCCGTACACAGATACGCAGTATTTT	CASSHTGTQRPYTDTQYF